This T cell receptor beta chain appears in the sequencing data of a study of CD8 T cells in Susac syndrome. The RNA, about 0.45 to 1 ug, was put through reverse transcription using random hexamers. The amplification used immunoSEQ multiplex PCR on TCR beta CDR3; it spanned 54 Vbeta and 13 Jbeta. TCRdb re-derived calls from the immunoSEQ multiplex PCR reads in MiXCR, one entry per CDR3 protein. The top ten hold less than 0.35% of the sample, which has around 95,000 distinct CDR3 sequences, 95% seen once. Turning to this clonotype: Antigen unknown.

The CDR3 is 15 residues long. Germline assignment: CDR1 SGHNT and CDR2 YYREEE (reference sequence). With 3 bases clipped from V and 5 bases from J, the junction kept 8 bases outside the gene matches. General study points: In total CD8+ repertoires, roughly 15 Susac-specific public clones were found, and CD8+ TEMRA repertoires had roughly 5.

The clonotype comes from a human donor with Susac syndrome. The sequenced sample was CD8+ T cells from PBMCs. The V call is TRBV5-4, the J call TRBJ2-5; TRBD2 aligns across 9 bases. CDR3 in DNA: TGTGCCAGCAGCTCTCGTAGCGGGGGAGAGGAGACCCAGTACTTC. Protein product: CASSSRSGGEETQYF.